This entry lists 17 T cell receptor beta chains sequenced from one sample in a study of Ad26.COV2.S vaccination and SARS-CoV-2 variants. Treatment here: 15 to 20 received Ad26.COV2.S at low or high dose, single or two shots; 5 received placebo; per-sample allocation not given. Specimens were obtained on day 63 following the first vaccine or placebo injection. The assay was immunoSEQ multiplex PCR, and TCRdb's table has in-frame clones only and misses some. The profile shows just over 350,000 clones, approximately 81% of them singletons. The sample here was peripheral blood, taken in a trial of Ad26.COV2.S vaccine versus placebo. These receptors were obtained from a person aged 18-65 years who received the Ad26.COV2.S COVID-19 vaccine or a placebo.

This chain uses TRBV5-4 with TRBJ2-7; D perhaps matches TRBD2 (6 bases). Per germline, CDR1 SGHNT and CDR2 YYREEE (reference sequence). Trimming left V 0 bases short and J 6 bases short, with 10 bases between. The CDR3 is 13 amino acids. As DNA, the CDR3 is TGTGCCAGCAGCTTGGCGGGGAGGAGCGAGCAGTACTTC. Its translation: CASSLAGRSEQYF.

CDR3 sequence: CASSTWSDEQYF. The CDR3 bases are TGTGCCAGTAGCACCTGGTCGGACGAGCAGTACTTC. The V call is TRBV19, the J call TRBJ2-7; unclear D gene. The CDR3 runs 12 residues. CDR1 is LNHDA, CDR2 SQIVND, per germline (reference sequence). V lost 6 bases, J lost 5 bases, and 11 bases lay in between.

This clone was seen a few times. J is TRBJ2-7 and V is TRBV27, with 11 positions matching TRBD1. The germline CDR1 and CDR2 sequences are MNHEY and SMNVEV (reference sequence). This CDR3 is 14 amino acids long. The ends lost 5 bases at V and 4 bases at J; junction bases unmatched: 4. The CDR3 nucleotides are TGTGCCAGCAGTCAGGGACAGGGGGTATACGAGCAGTACTTC. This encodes CASSQGQGVYEQYF.

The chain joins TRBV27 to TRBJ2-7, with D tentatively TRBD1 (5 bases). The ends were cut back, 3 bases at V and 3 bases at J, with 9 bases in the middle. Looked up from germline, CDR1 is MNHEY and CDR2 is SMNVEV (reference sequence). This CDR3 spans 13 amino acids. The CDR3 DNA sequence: TGTGCCAGCAGTTTCCAGGGTAGCTACGAGCAGTACTTC. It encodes CASSFQGSYEQYF.

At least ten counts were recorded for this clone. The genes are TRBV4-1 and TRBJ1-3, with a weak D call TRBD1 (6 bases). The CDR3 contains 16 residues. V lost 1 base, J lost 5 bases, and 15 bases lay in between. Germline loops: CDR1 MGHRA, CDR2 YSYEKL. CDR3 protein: CASSQVTDSSRNTIYF. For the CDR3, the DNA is TGCGCCAGCAGCCAAGTAACGGACAGCTCCCGAAACACCATATATTTT.

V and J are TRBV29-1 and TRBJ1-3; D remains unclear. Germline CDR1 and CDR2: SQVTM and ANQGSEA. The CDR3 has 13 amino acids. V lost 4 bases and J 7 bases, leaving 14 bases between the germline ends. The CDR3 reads CSVVFGGANTIYF. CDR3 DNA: TGCAGCGTTGTATTCGGAGGAGCCAACACCATATATTTT.

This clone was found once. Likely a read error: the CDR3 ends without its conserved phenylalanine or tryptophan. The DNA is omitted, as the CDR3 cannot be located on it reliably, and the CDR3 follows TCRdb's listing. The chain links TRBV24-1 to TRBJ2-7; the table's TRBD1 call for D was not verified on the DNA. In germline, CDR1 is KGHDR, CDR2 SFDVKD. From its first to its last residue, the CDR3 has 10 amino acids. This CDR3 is CATTDRVSFL.

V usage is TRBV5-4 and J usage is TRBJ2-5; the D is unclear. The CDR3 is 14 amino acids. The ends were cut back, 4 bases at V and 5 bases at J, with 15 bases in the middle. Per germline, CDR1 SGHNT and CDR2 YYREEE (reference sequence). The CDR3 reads CASSPPTSAETQYF. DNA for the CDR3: TGTGCCAGCAGCCCCCCAACATCAGCGGAGACCCAGTACTTC.

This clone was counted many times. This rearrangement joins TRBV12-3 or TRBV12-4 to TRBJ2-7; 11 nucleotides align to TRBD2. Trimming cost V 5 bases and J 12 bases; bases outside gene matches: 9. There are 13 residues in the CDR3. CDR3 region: CASSLMTSGVVYF. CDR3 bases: TGTGCCAGCAGTCTGATGACTAGCGGGGTTGTGTACTTC.

The CDR3 region is CASSFGEVDTQYF. The CDR3 coding sequence is TGTGCCAGCAGTTTCGGAGAGGTGGATACGCAGTATTTT. The V call is TRBV28, the J call TRBJ2-3; D unclear. Trimming shortened V by 3 bases and J by 6 bases, and 10 bases separated the two germline ends. The germline gives CDR1 MDHEN, CDR2 SYDVKM. The length of the CDR3 is 13 residues. Full variable domain (outside the CDR3, taken from reference TRBV28 and TRBJ2-3): DVKVTQSSRYLVKRTGEKVFLECVQDMDHENMFWYRQDPGLGLRLIYFSYDVKMKEKGDIPEGYSVSREKKERFSLILESASTNQTSMYLCASSFGEVDTQYFGPGTRLTVL.

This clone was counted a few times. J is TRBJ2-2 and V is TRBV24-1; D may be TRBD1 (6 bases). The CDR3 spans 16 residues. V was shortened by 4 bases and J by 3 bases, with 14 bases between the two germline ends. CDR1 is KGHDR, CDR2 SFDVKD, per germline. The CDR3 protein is CATSDPGAAHTGELFF. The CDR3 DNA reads TGTGCCACCAGTGACCCAGGGGCAGCGCACACCGGGGAGCTGTTTTTT.

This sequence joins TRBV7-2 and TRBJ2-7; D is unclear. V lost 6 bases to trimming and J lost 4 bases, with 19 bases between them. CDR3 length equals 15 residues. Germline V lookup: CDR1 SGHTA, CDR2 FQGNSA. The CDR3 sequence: CASRPSLGDFYEQYF. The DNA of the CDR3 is TGTGCCAGCAGGCCCTCCCTAGGAGACTTTTACGAGCAGTACTTC.

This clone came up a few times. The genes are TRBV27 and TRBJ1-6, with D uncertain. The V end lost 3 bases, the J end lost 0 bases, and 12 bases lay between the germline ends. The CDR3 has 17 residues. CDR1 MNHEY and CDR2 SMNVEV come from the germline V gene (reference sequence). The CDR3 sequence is CASSLGTPSSYNSPLHF. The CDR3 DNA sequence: TGTGCCAGCAGTTTGGGAACTCCGAGCTCCTATAATTCACCCCTCCACTTT.

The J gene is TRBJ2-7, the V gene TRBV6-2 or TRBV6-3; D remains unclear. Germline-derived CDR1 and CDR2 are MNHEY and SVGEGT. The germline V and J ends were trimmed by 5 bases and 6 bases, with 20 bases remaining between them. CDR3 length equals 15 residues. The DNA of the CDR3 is TGTGCCAGCAGTGGGGTAGGCAGGCCCTACGGCGAGCAGTACTTC. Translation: CASSGVGRPYGEQYF.

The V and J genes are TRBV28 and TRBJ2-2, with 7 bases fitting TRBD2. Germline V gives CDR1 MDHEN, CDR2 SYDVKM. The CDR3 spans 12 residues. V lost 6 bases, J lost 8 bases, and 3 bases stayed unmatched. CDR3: CASSQLAGELFF. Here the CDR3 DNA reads TGTGCCAGCAGCCAACTAGCGGGGGAGCTGTTTTTT.

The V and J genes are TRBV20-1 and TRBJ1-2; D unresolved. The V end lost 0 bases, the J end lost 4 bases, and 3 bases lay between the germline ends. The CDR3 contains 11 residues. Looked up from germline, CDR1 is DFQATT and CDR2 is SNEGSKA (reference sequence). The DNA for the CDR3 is TGCAGTGCTAGAGATGCCTATGGCTACACCTTC. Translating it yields CSARDAYGYTF.

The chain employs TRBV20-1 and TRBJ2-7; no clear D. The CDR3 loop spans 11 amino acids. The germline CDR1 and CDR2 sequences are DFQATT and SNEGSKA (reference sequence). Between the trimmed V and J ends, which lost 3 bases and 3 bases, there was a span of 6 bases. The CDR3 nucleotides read TGCAGTGCTAGTGCCGGCTACGAGCAGTACTTC. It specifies CSASAGYEQYF.